This T cell receptor beta chain was identified during a study of identical twins. Study outcomes and limitations: Beta out-of-frame sequences displayed a weaker excess of sharing between twins. While abundant cord blood beta clonotypes carried fewer insertions, memory repertoires showed no such pattern. Twin-shared out-of-frame alpha sequences were enriched for low generation probability.

This clonotype was recorded many times. The antigen remains unidentified. Unique molecular identifiers were in the cDNA, with template-switch universal primer binding. TCRdb re-called the 5' RACE reads through MiXCR, storing one row per CDR3 protein. Of approximately 690,000 distinct CDR3 sequences in the sample, approximately 6.1% are singletons; the top ten hold roughly 2%. This clonotype originated in a man between 18 and 35 years old in good health. Sample: naive T cells sorted from blood.

For the CDR3, the DNA is TGTGCCATCAGTGAGCCATACAGAGGGGCGGATGAGCAGTTCTTC. Translated: CAISEPYRGADEQFF. The rearrangement links TRBV10-3 to TRBJ2-1; D tentatively fits TRBD1 or TRBD2 (5 bases each). This CDR3 has 15 amino acids. Germline values: CDR1 ENHRY, CDR2 SYGVKD. Trimming pared 2 bases from V and 8 bases from J, leaving 16 bases between.